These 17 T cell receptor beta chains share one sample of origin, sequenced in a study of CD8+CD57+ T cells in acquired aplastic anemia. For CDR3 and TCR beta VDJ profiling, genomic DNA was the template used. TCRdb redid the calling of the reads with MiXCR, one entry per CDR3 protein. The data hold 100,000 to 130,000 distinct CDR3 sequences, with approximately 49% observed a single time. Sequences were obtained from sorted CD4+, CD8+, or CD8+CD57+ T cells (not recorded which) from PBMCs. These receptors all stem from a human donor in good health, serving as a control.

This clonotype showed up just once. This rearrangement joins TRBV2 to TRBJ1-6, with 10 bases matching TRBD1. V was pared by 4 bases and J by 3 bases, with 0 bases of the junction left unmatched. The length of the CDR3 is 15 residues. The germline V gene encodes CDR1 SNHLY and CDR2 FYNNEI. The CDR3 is CASSGTGGYNSPLHF. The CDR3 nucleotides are TGTGCCAGCAGTGGGACAGGGGGCTATAATTCACCCCTCCACTTT.

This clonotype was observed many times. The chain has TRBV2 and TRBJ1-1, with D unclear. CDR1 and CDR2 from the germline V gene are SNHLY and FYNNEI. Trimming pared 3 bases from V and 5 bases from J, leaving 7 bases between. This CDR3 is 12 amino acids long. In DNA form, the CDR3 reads TGTGCCAGCAGTGACTACGCGACTGAAGCTTTCTTT. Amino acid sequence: CASSDYATEAFF.

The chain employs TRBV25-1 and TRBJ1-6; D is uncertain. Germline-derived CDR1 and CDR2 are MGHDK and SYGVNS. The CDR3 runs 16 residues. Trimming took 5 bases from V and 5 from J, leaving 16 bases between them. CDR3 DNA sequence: TGTGCCAGCAGTTTTATCGCCGGGCGGGATAATTCACCCCTCCACTTT. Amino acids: CASSFIAGRDNSPLHF. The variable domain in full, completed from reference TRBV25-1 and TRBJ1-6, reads EADIYQTPRYLVIGTGKKITLECSQTMGHDKMYWYQQDPGMELHLIHYSYGVNSTEKGDLSSESTVSRIRTEHFPLTLESARPSHTSQYLCASSFIAGRDNSPLHFGNGTRLTVT.

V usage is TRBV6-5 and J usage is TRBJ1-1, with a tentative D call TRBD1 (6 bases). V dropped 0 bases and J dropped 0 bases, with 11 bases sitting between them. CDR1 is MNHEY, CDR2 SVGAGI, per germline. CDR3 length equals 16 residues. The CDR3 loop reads CASSYSRTEMNTEAFF. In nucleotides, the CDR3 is TGTGCCAGCAGTTACTCTAGGACAGAAATGAACACTGAAGCTTTCTTT.

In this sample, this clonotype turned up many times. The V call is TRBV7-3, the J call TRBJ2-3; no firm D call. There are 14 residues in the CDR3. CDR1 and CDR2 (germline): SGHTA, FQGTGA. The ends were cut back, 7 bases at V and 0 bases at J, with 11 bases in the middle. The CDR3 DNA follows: TGTGCCAGCAATGACTTTTCTAGCACAGATACGCAGTATTTT. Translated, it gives CASNDFSSTDTQYF.

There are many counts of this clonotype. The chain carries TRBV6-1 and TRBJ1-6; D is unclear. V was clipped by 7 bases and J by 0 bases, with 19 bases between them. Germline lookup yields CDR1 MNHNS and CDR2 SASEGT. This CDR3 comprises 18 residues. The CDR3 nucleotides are TGTGCCAGCAACCGAGATGGCCTGAAGAGCTCCTATAATTCACCCCTCCACTTT. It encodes CASNRDGLKSSYNSPLHF.

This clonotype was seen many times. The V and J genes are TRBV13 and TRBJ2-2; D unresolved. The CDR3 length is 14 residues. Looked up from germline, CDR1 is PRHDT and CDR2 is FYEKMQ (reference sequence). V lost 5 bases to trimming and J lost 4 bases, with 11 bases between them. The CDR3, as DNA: TGTGCCAGCAGCCAGAGTGGGTCCACCGGGGAGCTGTTTTTT. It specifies CASSQSGSTGELFF. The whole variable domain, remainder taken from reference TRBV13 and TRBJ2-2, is AAGVIQSPRHLIKEKRETATLKCYPIPRHDTVYWYQQGPGQDPQFLISFYEKMQSDKGSIPDRFSAQQFSDYHSELNMSSLELGDSALYFCASSQSGSTGELFFGEGSRLTVL.

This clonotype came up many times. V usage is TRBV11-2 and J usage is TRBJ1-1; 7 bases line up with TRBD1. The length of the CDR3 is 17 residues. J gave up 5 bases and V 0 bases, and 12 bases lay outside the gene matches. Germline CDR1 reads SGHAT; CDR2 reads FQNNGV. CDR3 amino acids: CASSLDYDRVMGTEAFF. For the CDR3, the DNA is TGTGCCAGCAGCTTAGATTATGACAGGGTCATGGGAACTGAAGCTTTCTTT.

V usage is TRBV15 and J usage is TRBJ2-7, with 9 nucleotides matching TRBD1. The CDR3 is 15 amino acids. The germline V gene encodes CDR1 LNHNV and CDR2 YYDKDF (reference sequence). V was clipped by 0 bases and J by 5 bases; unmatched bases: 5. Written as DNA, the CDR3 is TGTGCCACCAGCAGAGATAGACAGGGGGGGAACGAGCAGTACTTC. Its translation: CATSRDRQGGNEQYF.

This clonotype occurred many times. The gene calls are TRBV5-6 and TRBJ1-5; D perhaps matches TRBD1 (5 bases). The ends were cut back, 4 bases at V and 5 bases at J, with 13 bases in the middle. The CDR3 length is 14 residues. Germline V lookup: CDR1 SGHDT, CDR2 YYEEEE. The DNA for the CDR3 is TGTGCCAGCAGCCGGGGCCCCGTCTATCAGCCCCAGCATTTT. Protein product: CASSRGPVYQPQHF.

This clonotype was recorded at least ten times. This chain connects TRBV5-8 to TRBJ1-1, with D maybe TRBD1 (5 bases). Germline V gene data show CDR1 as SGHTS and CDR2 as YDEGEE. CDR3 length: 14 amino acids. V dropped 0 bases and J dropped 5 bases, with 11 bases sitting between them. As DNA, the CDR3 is TGTGCCAGCAGCTTGGACGACAGTAATACTGAAGCTTTCTTT. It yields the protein CASSLDDSNTEAFF.

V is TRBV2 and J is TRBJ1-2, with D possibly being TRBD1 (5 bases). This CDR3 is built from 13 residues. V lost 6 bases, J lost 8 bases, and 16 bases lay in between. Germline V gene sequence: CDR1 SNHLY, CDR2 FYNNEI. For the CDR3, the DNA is TGTGCCAGCAGGGTGGGTGGGACTTTGGGCTACACCTTC. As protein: CASRVGGTLGYTF.

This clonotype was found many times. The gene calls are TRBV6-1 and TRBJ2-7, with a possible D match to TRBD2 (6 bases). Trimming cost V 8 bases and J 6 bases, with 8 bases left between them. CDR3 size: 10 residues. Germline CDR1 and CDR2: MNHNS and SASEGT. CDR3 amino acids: CASGAGEQYF. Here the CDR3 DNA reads TGTGCCAGCGGAGCGGGCGAGCAGTACTTC.

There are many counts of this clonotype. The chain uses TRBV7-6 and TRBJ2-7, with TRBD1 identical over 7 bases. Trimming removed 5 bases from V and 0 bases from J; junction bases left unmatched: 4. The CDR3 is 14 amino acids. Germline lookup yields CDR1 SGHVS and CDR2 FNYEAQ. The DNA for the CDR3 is TGTGCCAGCAGCGCAGGGACAGACTCCTACGAGCAGTACTTC. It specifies CASSAGTDSYEQYF.

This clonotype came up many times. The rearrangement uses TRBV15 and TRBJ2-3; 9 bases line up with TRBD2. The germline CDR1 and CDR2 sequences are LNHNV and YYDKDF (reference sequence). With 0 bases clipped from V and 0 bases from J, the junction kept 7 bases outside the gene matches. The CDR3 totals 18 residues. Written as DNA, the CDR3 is TGTGCCACCAGCAGAGAAATAGGCGCGGGGGGGAGCACAGATACGCAGTATTTT. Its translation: CATSREIGAGGSTDTQYF.

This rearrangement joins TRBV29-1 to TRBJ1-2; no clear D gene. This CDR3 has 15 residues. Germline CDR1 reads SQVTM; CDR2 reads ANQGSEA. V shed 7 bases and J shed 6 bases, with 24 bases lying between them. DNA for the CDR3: TGCAGCGCTGTTCCCGTGGGTTCGGGGAGTAATGGCTACACCTTC. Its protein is CSAVPVGSGSNGYTF.

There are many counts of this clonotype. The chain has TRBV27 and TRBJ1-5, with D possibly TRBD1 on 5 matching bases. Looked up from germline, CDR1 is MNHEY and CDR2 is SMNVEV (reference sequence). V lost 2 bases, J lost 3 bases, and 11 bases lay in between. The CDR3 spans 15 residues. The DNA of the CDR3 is TGTGCCAGCAGTTTAATAGGGGACTACAATCAGCCCCAGCATTTT. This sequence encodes CASSLIGDYNQPQHF.